This T cell receptor (beta chain) was identified during a study of beta chain features in type 1 diabetes. Trimming shortened V by 4 bases and J by 4 bases, and 13 bases separated the two germline ends. The V gene's germline CDR1 is MDHEN and CDR2 SYDVKM. This CDR3 is 15 amino acids long. The entirety of the isolated RNA underwent reverse transcription, so expressed TCRB transcripts were sequenced. TCRdb's table, derived via immunoSEQ multiplex PCR, lists solely in-frame clones and lacks some. The repertoire holds around 500,000 clones, with approximately 10% as singletons. The receptor's source is a woman aged 18-35 years in good health. The gene calls are TRBV28 and TRBJ1-4; D is unresolved. What was sequenced was naive CD4+ T cells from blood. The CDR3 region has the DNA TGTGCCAGCAGTTCCCCGTGGAGTGGTAATGAAAAACTGTTTTTT. Translated, it gives CASSSPWSGNEKLFF.